This passage covers 16 T cell receptor beta chains from one sample sequenced in a study of blood T cell repertoires in COVID-19. Here immunoSEQ multiplex PCR was the method, and the copy in TCRdb shows in-frame clones only, minus some. This sample has about 260,000 clones, with over 75% found just once. Sequences were obtained from PBMCs or T cells enriched from blood (not recorded which). The receptors were gathered from a woman younger than 30 who had recovered from COVID-19.

This clone has a single count. This chain joins TRBV27 and TRBJ2-2; D might be TRBD2 (7 bases). The CDR3 is made up of 16 amino acids. Germline lookup yields CDR1 MNHEY and CDR2 SMNVEV (reference sequence). Trimming removed 4 bases from V and 1 base from J, with 13 bases in between. Here the CDR3 reads CASSSGGQVNTGELFF. The CDR3 DNA follows: TGTGCCAGCAGTTCCGGGGGGCAGGTGAACACCGGGGAGCTGTTTTTT.

The chain combines TRBV4-1 with TRBJ2-3; D is undetermined. The V and J ends lost 4 bases and 0 bases respectively, with 11 bases between them. The CDR3 has 15 amino acids. From germline, CDR1 is MGHRA and CDR2 YSYEKL. The CDR3 protein is CASSLTRSSTDTQYF. CDR3 in DNA: TGCGCCAGCAGCCTGACACGTTCTAGCACAGATACGCAGTATTTT.

Here the CDR3 reads CASSPGQSSYNSPLHF. The CDR3 coding sequence is TGTGCCAGCTCACCGGGACAGAGCTCCTATAATTCACCCCTCCACTTT. The rearrangement links TRBV18 to TRBJ1-6; 7 nucleotides agree with TRBD1. Germline values: CDR1 KGHSH, CDR2 LQKENI. CDR3 length equals 16 residues. V trimming: 3 bases; J trimming: 0 bases; junction bases outside the gene matches: 2.

The chain joins TRBV3-1 (or the pseudogene TRBV3-2) to TRBJ1-5; a possible D gene is TRBD1 (6 bases). V was pared by 3 bases and J by 6 bases, with 15 bases between. The CDR3 is 15 residues long. The germline CDR1 and CDR2 sequences are LGHDT and YNNKEL (reference sequence). The CDR3 here is CASSQGAWGGQPQHF. CDR3 DNA sequence: TGTGCCAGCAGCCAGGGGGCATGGGGGGGTCAGCCCCAGCATTTT.

This clone was seen many times. The chain links TRBV3-1 (or the pseudogene TRBV3-2) to TRBJ2-5; 7 bases match TRBD2. Germline values: CDR1 LGHDT, CDR2 YNNKEL (reference sequence). The CDR3 loop spans 17 amino acids. Trimming at V came to 0 bases and at J to 3 bases, leaving 10 bases not matched to a gene. The CDR3 nucleotides are TGTGCCAGCAGCCAAGATGGGTTGGGTGCGGGGGAAGAGACCCAGTACTTC. Its translation: CASSQDGLGAGEETQYF.

The rearrangement links TRBV5-1 to TRBJ1-3, with TRBD1 matching 7 bases. Germline CDR1 SGHRS, CDR2 YFSETQ. This CDR3 has 18 amino acids. V lost 0 bases to trimming and J lost 1 base; unmatched junction nucleotides: 10. The CDR3 coding sequence is TGCGCCAGCAGCTTGGGATTGGAGGGGGCAGCTTCTGGAAACACCATATATTTT. It encodes CASSLGLEGAASGNTIYF.

This clone came up once. This chain links TRBV14 with TRBJ2-1; D ambiguous. Germline loops: CDR1 SGHDN, CDR2 FVKESK. The CDR3 covers 13 residues. Between the trimmed V and J ends, which lost 4 bases and 3 bases, there was a span of 7 bases. The CDR3 reads CASSPDFYNEQFF. The CDR3 bases are TGTGCCAGCAGCCCCGACTTCTACAATGAGCAGTTCTTC.

For this clone: At the DNA level, this CDR3 is encoded by other sequences in the same sample as well. The chain recombines TRBV9 with TRBJ2-5; a possible D gene is TRBD1 (5 bases). Trimming left V 0 bases short and J 1 base short, with 7 bases between. The length of the CDR3 is 14 residues. Germline CDR1 and CDR2: SGDLS and YYNGEE. The CDR3 loop reads CASSVGGVQETQYF. CDR3 bases: TGTGCCAGCAGCGTAGGGGGCGTCCAAGAGACCCAGTACTTC.

The V call is TRBV6-5, the J call TRBJ1-3; a possible D gene is TRBD1 (5 bases). This CDR3 has 12 residues. Germline CDR1 MNHEY, CDR2 SVGAGI. Trimming took 5 bases from V and 8 from J, leaving 10 bases between them. The CDR3 reads CASSISGDTIYF. In DNA form, the CDR3 reads TGTGCCAGCAGTATTTCGGGGGACACCATATATTTT.

This clone is a singleton in its sample. The V call is TRBV12-3 or TRBV12-4, the J call TRBJ1-2; tentatively, D is TRBD1 (6 bases). The ends were cut back, 5 bases at V and 8 bases at J, with 12 bases in the middle. CDR3 size: 12 residues. The CDR3 coding sequence is TGTGCCAGCAGTATCAGGGGCGACGGCTACACCTTC. It codes for CASSIRGDGYTF.

This chain uses TRBV30 with TRBJ2-4, with a weak D call TRBD1 (6 bases). The CDR3 spans 18 residues. V was shortened by 1 base and J by 0 bases, with 19 bases between the two germline ends. Looked up from germline, CDR1 is GTSNPN and CDR2 is SVGIG (reference sequence). The CDR3 is CAWSEGHQLRLAKNIQYF. The CDR3 region has the DNA TGTGCCTGGAGTGAGGGACACCAGCTCCGTCTAGCCAAAAACATTCAGTACTTC.

The chain employs TRBV12-3 or TRBV12-4 and TRBJ2-1; no clear D gene. V lost 8 bases and J lost 6, with 8 bases in between. CDR3 length equals 11 residues. The CDR3 is CASRGLNEQFF. CDR3 coding DNA: TGTGCCAGCCGAGGCCTCAATGAGCAGTTCTTC.

In regard to this clone: This CDR3 is also generated by other DNA sequences in the sample. V gene TRBV20-1 combines with J gene TRBJ1-1, with D uncertain. The V gene's germline CDR1 is DFQATT and CDR2 SNEGSKA (reference sequence). The V and J ends lost 6 bases and 5 bases respectively, with 10 bases between them. The CDR3 extends over 11 amino acids. CDR3 loop: CSARGGTEAFF. In nucleotides, the CDR3 is TGCAGTGCCCGAGGAGGTACTGAAGCTTTCTTT.

V is TRBV6-4 and J is TRBJ2-3; TRBD2 might be the D (6 bases). The CDR3 length is 13 residues. Germline V gene sequence: CDR1 MRHNA, CDR2 SNTAGT. The V end lost 4 bases, the J end lost 3 bases, and 8 bases lay between the germline ends. This CDR3 is CASSAGTTDTQYF. The DNA of the CDR3 is TGTGCCAGCAGTGCCGGGACTACAGATACGCAGTATTTT.

This chain joins TRBV4-1 and TRBJ1-2; tentative D call: TRBD1 (6 bases). CDR1 and CDR2 from the germline V gene are MGHRA and YSYEKL. The CDR3 covers 12 residues. Trimming took 4 bases from V and 8 from J, leaving 11 bases between them. CDR3 amino acids: CASSLRGNGYTF. The CDR3 nucleotides read TGCGCCAGCAGCCTCAGGGGAAACGGCTACACCTTC.

This clone has more than one count but fewer than ten. The rearrangement uses TRBV5-1 and TRBJ2-4, with a tentative D call TRBD2 (5 bases). Germline CDR1 SGHRS, CDR2 YFSETQ. The CDR3 runs to 16 residues. V was trimmed by 0 bases and J by 3 bases, leaving 13 bases between them. This CDR3 reads CASSLGTLGSKNIQYF. DNA for the CDR3: TGCGCCAGCAGCTTGGGGACCCTGGGGAGCAAAAACATTCAGTACTTC.